These T cell receptor beta chains were read from a single sample in a study of Ad26.COV2.S vaccination and SARS-CoV-2 variants. Here immunoSEQ multiplex PCR was the method, and the copy in TCRdb shows in-frame clones only, minus some. The data hold hundreds of thousands of clones, with about 91% observed a single time. Sequencing was performed on peripheral blood, taken in a trial of Ad26.COV2.S vaccine versus placebo. These receptors were collected from a person between 18 and 59 years old who received the Ad26.COV2.S COVID-19 vaccine or a placebo. The CDR3 runs from the conserved cysteine through the conserved F or W. D genes are given only for firm matches. Clone size appears in some rows only: once, few, many, or a class for an expanded clone.

cdr3_length d_call j_call clone_size v_call cdr3_nt cdr3_aa
15 NA TRBJ2-7 NA TRBV11-2 TGTGCCAGCAGCTTTACGGACAGCGACTCCTACGAGCAGTACTTC CASSFTDSDSYEQYF
19 TRBD1 TRBJ2-1 NA TRBV4-1 TGCGCCAGCAGCTTAAGACCAGGGGGTGCATCGGCCTCCTACAATGAGCAGTTCTTC CASSLRPGGASASYNEQFF
14 NA TRBJ1-2 NA TRBV5-1 TGCGCCAGCAGCTTGGATGGACAGAACTATGGCTACACCTTC CASSLDGQNYGYTF
17 TRBD1 TRBJ1-1 once TRBV12-5 TGTGCTAGTGGTTTAGAGACAGGGGATCTCATGAACACTGAAGCTTTCTTT CASGLETGDLMNTEAFF
15 NA TRBJ1-1 NA TRBV4-3 TGCGCCAGCAGCCAAGAATGGGGGGTGTTCACTGAAGCTTTCTTT CASSQEWGVFTEAFF
14 NA TRBJ1-3 few TRBV9 TGTGCCAGCAGCGTAGCAGGGAGCGGAAACACCATATATTTT CASSVAGSGNTIYF
15 NA TRBJ1-3 NA TRBV7-9 TGTGCCAGCAGCTTAGTGGGTTCAAGCGGGAACACCATATATTTT CASSLVGSSGNTIYF
15 NA TRBJ1-3 NA TRBV9 TGTGCCAGCAGCGCCGGAAGCCACTCTGGAAACACCATATATTTT CASSAGSHSGNTIYF
14 NA TRBJ2-1 NA TRBV25-1 TGTGCCAGCAGTAAGCCGAGGGGGGCGAGTGAGCAGTTCTTC CASSKPRGASEQFF
16 NA TRBJ2-1 NA TRBV4-1 TGCGCCAGCAGCCAAGAACGGCTGGCTGCTTACAATGAGCAGTTCTTC CASSQERLAAYNEQFF
11 NA TRBJ2-4 NA TRBV20-1 TGCAGTGCTAGTAGTCTGACAGGGAGGAACTTC CSASSLTGRNF
17 NA TRBJ2-1 NA TRBV28 TGTGCCAGCAGCTATGGCCCCAGCGGGCGATCCTACAATGAGCAGTTCTTC CASSYGPSGRSYNEQFF
14 NA TRBJ1-5 few TRBV18 TGTGCCAGCTCACCGGTAGGGGCCGGTCAGCCCCAGCATTTT CASSPVGAGQPQHF
15 NA TRBJ1-5 once TRBV19 TGTGCCAGTAGTGAAACCGGGACATGGAATCAGCCCCAGCATTTT CASSETGTWNQPQHF
18 NA TRBJ1-2 NA TRBV13 TGTGCCAGCAGCTTATTTCCCCCGGCAGGAGATATAAAGGATGGCTACACCTTC CASSLFPPAGDIKDGYTF
12 NA TRBJ1-2 NA TRBV12-3/TRBV12-4 TGTGCCAGCAGCGTTCCTCCGGGAAGCTACACCTTC CASSVPPGSYTF
15 TRBD2 TRBJ2-3 NA TRBV7-3 TGTGCCAGCAGCCCCCGCGGACTAGTCGCGGATACGCAGTATTTT CASSPRGLVADTQYF
14 NA TRBJ2-1 NA TRBV7-7 TGTGCTAGCAGCCCAGGGGAGGGGTATGAGGAGCAGTTCTTC CASSPGEGYEEQFF
12 NA TRBJ2-1 NA TRBV3-1/TRBV3-2 TGTGCCAGCAGCCAAGCTGGGGACCGGGGGTTCTTC CASSQAGDRGFF
16 NA TRBJ2-7 NA TRBV5-1 TGCGCCAGCAGCTTGGAAATTAGGGCAAGGGGTATTGAGCAGTACTTC CASSLEIRARGIEQYF
13 NA TRBJ1-1 NA TRBV3-1/TRBV3-2 TGTGCCAGCAGCCAAGAGGGAGGCACTGAAGCTTTCTTT CASSQEGGTEAFF
14 TRBD1 TRBJ1-3 NA TRBV19 TGTGCCAGTAACGGAGGGGGCGCGGGTAACACCATATATTTT CASNGGGAGNTIYF
14 TRBD1 TRBJ2-3 NA TRBV10-3 TGTGCCATCAGGAAGGACAGGGCCGGAGATACGCAGTATTTT CAIRKDRAGDTQYF
16 TRBD1 TRBJ2-2 NA TRBV19 TGTGCCAGTAGTACGGTCAGGGGGTTGAACACCGGGGAGCTGTTTTTT CASSTVRGLNTGELFF